The sequence of this T cell receptor (beta chain) was determined in a study of blood T cell repertoires in COVID-19 (dated by TCRdb to about 2020). Concerning the study at large: Samples covering the acute and convalescent phases of COVID-19 were provided by collaborators in the United States, Italy and Spain. The material from the prospective study consisted of cDNA or gDNA derived from T cells, B-cell-depleted T cells, or PBMCs. Subjects who had been exposed to COVID-19, were actively infected with it, or had recovered from it provided the deeply sampled blood TCRbeta repertoires that made up the dataset. A freely available public database, intended as a resource for researchers studying the immune response to SARS-CoV-2, is where the repertoires were released. Samples were obtained from the ongoing ImmuneRACE study (first 160 participants) and from over 1,000 subjects provided by 6 global collaborators. The sample metadata nearly always contained a de-identified subject ID, COVID-19 status, age in years and sex. Where HLA class I and class II types were available, the types were taken from metadata supplied by the sample provider, not from assay-based typing. What the research found in general, with its limitations: How much clinical and demographic metadata was included differed by source and by participant, and the metadata was provided uncurated.

Worth noting for this clone: Its antigen is still unknown. Per-base qualities were not stored, and no clone one base away is much larger.

Collaborating institutions collected whole blood in K2EDTA tubes following their own protocols. For TCRbeta analysis, collaborators shipped samples in one of three forms: frozen whole blood, isolated PBMCs, or DNA extracted from either of those sample types. The immunoSEQ Assay, a bias-controlled multiplex PCR, was used to amplify TCRbeta CDR3 regions from genomic DNA. The original methods were these. The number of nucleated cells in each sample was estimated by amplification of reference gene primers within the assay. To quantify the absolute abundance of each unique TCRbeta CDR3 rearrangement, sequence reads were collapsed and filtered. Productive Simpson clonality was computed per sample as the square root of Simpson's diversity index over productive rearrangements. TCRdb's version of the immuneACCESS table is confined to in-frame rearrangements and falls short of the full clone set. An unresolved V gene accounts for under half of the shortfall where checked; the remainder is of unknown origin. Clone size and V and J calls were adopted from that table, with D and trimming inferred from the DNA. The sample records about 21,000 clones, around 80% of which are singletons. The top ten clonotypes cover about 13% of the sample.

The V end gives up 3 bases and the J end 4 bases, leaving 0 bases in the junction not matched to a gene. Reading from cysteine to phenylalanine, the CDR3 counts 14 amino acids. Only the CDR3 part of the read is kept: 42 bases, read in frame from the first base. The germline V gene specifies MGHRA as CDR1 and YSYEKL as CDR2. The V gene is TRBV4-1 and the J gene is TRBJ1-2; TRBD1 agrees with 12 junctional bases. Sequenced material: peripheral blood. The clonotype comes from a man aged 55-75 years with active COVID-19. The sequence in DNA is TGCGCCAGCAGCCAGGGACAGGGGGCCTATGGCTACACCTTC. Its coded protein is CASSQGQGAYGYTF.